The 21 T cell receptor beta chains in this list originate from one sample, sequenced in a study of memory CD4+ T cells and cytomegalovirus serostatus. Sequencing used immunoSEQ multiplex PCR; TCRdb keeps in-frame clones, though not all of them. The table has approximately 53,000 clones, roughly four fifths seen once. The sort gate was single viable CD3+CD4+CD8-CD45RO+ cells for memory CD4+ T cells. Sequencing used memory CD4+ T cells from blood. These receptors were collected from an adult in good health and CMV-seronegative.

The V call is TRBV5-6, the J call TRBJ1-2; 7 bases align to TRBD1. The CDR3 loop spans 13 amino acids. Per germline, CDR1 SGHDT and CDR2 YYEEEE. The V and J ends lost 3 bases and 5 bases, in that order; junction bases with no gene match: 4. The DNA for the CDR3 is TGTGCCAGCAGCTATGACAGGGCTTATGGCTACACCTTC. This gives the protein CASSYDRAYGYTF.

This clone came up once. The V and J genes are TRBV28 and TRBJ2-1; 8 bases are a match to TRBD1. Germline CDR1 is MDHEN and CDR2 is SYDVKM. CDR3 size: 16 residues. The V and J ends lost 3 bases and 1 base, in that order; junction bases with no gene match: 5. The CDR3 here is CASSLAQGGSYNEQFF. DNA of the CDR3: TGTGCCAGCAGTTTGGCACAGGGGGGATCCTACAATGAGCAGTTCTTC.

The chain joins TRBV19 to TRBJ1-1; TRBD1 agrees at 11 bases. Per germline, CDR1 LNHDA and CDR2 SQIVND (reference sequence). This CDR3 spans 16 amino acids. Trimming took 5 bases from V and 5 from J; bases not matched to a gene: 10. Here the CDR3 reads CASSPRTGGPQTEAFF. In nucleotides, the CDR3 is TGTGCCAGTAGTCCCAGGACAGGGGGCCCTCAGACTGAAGCTTTCTTT.

This clone was picked up one time. The genes are TRBV10-3 and TRBJ1-6; TRBD1 matches at 9 bases. Germline V gene lookup returns CDR1 ENHRY and CDR2 SYGVKD. The CDR3 extends over 17 amino acids. J was trimmed by 5 bases and V by 10 bases; bases with no gene match: 15. CDR3 coding DNA: TGTGCCACAGGCGCAGGACAGGGGAAAAGCGATAATTCACCCCTCCACTTT. It specifies CATGAGQGKSDNSPLHF.

The rearrangement joins TRBV27 to TRBJ2-2; D is unclear. Trimming left V 4 bases short and J 2 bases short, with 8 bases between. Looked up from germline, CDR1 is MNHEY and CDR2 is SMNVEV (reference sequence). CDR3 size: 14 residues. The CDR3 spells CASSYSRNTGELFF. The CDR3 DNA sequence: TGTGCCAGCAGTTACAGTCGCAACACCGGGGAGCTGTTTTTT.

This clone occurred once. The rearrangement joins TRBV5-1 to TRBJ2-7, with D uncertain. Germline CDR1 reads SGHRS; CDR2 reads YFSETQ. V dropped 4 bases and J dropped 3 bases, with 14 bases sitting between them. CDR3 length: 14 amino acids. The DNA of the CDR3 is TGCGCCAGCAGCCGCGCCGTCACGGGCTACGAGCAGTACTTC. Protein sequence: CASSRAVTGYEQYF.

The CDR3 region is CASSLWGNGYTF. The CDR3 coding sequence is TGTGCCAGCAGCTTGTGGGGGAATGGCTACACCTTC. The rearrangement joins TRBV5-8 to TRBJ1-2; D is possibly TRBD1 (5 bases). The CDR3 extends over 12 amino acids. V gave up 1 base and J gave up 6 bases, with 7 bases separating them. Germline V gene sequence: CDR1 SGHTS, CDR2 YDEGEE.

J is TRBJ2-5 and V is TRBV10-3, with D perhaps assigned TRBD1 or TRBD2 (5 bases each). The DNA end is more similar to TRBJ2-7, so the J call may be wrong. The CDR3 is 13 amino acids. Germline V gene lookup returns CDR1 ENHRY and CDR2 SYGVKD. CDR3 amino acids: CAISDGDPSEQYF. The CDR3 nucleotides are TGTGCCATCAGTGATGGGGACCCGTCCGAGCAGTACTTC.

The V and J genes are TRBV11-3 and TRBJ1-1; D remains ambiguous. The CDR3 is 13 residues long. Germline assignment: CDR1 SGHNT and CDR2 YENEEA. With 5 bases removed from V and 3 bases from J, the gap between germline ends came to 10 bases. DNA for the CDR3: TGTGCCAGCAGCACCCGTCGGGACACTGAAGCTTTCTTT. It yields the protein CASSTRRDTEAFF.

The chain links TRBV7-2 to TRBJ2-7; D possibly corresponds to TRBD2 (5 bases). The germline V gene has CDR1 SGHTA and CDR2 FQGNSA. This CDR3 has 14 amino acids. With 0 bases removed from V and 3 bases from J, the gap between germline ends came to 9 bases. The chain's CDR3 is CASSLASEDYEQYF. In DNA form, the CDR3 reads TGTGCCAGCAGCTTAGCGTCGGAGGACTACGAGCAGTACTTC. Using reference TRBV7-2 and TRBJ2-7 for the parts outside the CDR3, the full variable domain is GAGVSQSPSNKVTEKGKDVELRCDPISGHTALYWYRQSLGQGLEFLIYFQGNSAPDKSGLPSDRFSAERTGGSVSTLTIQRTQQEDSAVYLCASSLASEDYEQYFGPGTRLTVT.

V and J are TRBV15 and TRBJ2-5; 7 bases map to TRBD2. V was pared by 5 bases and J by 2 bases, with 5 bases of the junction left unmatched. The CDR3 runs 14 residues. Germline V gives CDR1 LNHNV, CDR2 YYDKDF (reference sequence). Here the CDR3 DNA reads TGTGCCACCAGCGGAGCGGGGCCTCAAGAGACCCAGTACTTC. Protein: CATSGAGPQETQYF.

This chain joins TRBV6-1 and TRBJ2-6; the D is unclear. Trimming shortened V by 7 bases and J by 0 bases, and 4 bases separated the two germline ends. The CDR3 has 13 amino acids. Germline V gene lookup returns CDR1 MNHNS and CDR2 SASEGT. CDR3 in DNA: TGTGCCAGCAAGGGCTCTGGGGCCAACGTCCTGACTTTC. Protein sequence: CASKGSGANVLTF.

This chain connects TRBV21-1 to TRBJ1-5; TRBD1 was called by the table and not checked on the DNA. TRBV21-1 is termed a pseudogene. The CDR3 loop spans 19 amino acids. CDR3 amino acids: CASSKLPAPTAFRNQPQHF. The CDR3, as DNA: TGTGCCAGCAGCAAATTACCCGCTCCGACAGCGTTTCGCAATCAGCCCCAGCATTTT.

This clone was observed once. This chain uses TRBV7-8 with TRBJ1-1; TRBD1 is a possible D gene (6 bases). Germline V CDR1 and CDR2: SGHVS, FQNEAQ. The CDR3 has 15 amino acids. V gave up 1 base and J gave up 1 base, with 10 bases separating them. The DNA for the CDR3 is TGTGCCAGCAGCTTAGGGGGGCGAAGGAACACTGAAGCTTTCTTT. Amino acids: CASSLGGRRNTEAFF.

The J gene is TRBJ1-2, the V gene TRBV5-4, with TRBD1 matching over 10 bases. The CDR3 is 13 residues long. Germline CDR1 SGHNT, CDR2 YYREEE (reference sequence). Losses at the gene ends were 3 bases for V and 7 bases for J; bases not matched to a gene: 3. For the CDR3, the DNA is TGTGCCAGCAGCTCGGACAGGGGGTTTGGCTACACCTTC. It encodes CASSSDRGFGYTF. Complete variable domain (other parts from reference TRBV5-4 and TRBJ1-2): ETGVTQSPTHLIKTRGQQVTLRCSSQSGHNTVSWYQQALGQGPQFIFQYYREEENGRGNFPPRFSGLQFPNYSSELNVNALELDDSALYLCASSSDRGFGYTFGSGTRLTVV.

This clone was counted a few times. The chain joins TRBV4-3 to TRBJ1-2; no firm D call. The CDR3 extends over 13 amino acids. V was clipped by 0 bases and J by 5 bases, with 7 bases between them. Germline loops: CDR1 LGHNA, CDR2 YSLEER. CDR3 residues: CASSQERRYGYTF. The CDR3 DNA reads as TGCGCCAGCAGCCAAGAAAGGCGGTATGGCTACACCTTC.

The chain employs TRBV5-5 and TRBJ1-6; D might be TRBD1 (6 bases). The germline CDR1 and CDR2 sequences are SGHKS and YYEKEE (reference sequence). Trimming pared 0 bases from V and 5 bases from J, leaving 12 bases between. There are 16 residues in the CDR3. The CDR3 sequence: CASSLDPWTDNSPLHF. The CDR3 DNA reads as TGTGCCAGCAGCTTGGACCCCTGGACAGATAATTCACCCCTCCACTTT.

The chain is built from TRBV6-5 and TRBJ2-4, with 10 bases lining up with TRBD1. The germline gives CDR1 MNHEY, CDR2 SVGAGI. The CDR3 covers 15 residues. The ends lost 0 bases at V and 7 bases at J; junction bases unmatched: 3. This CDR3 is CASSYSGTGDNIQYF. The CDR3 DNA reads as TGTGCCAGCAGTTACTCGGGGACAGGGGACAACATTCAGTACTTC.

The rearrangement links TRBV5-6 to TRBJ2-5; TRBD1 matches 9 bases. CDR3 length: 16 residues. Unmatched junction bases numbered 8, after V lost 0 bases and J lost 5 bases. Germline CDR1 and CDR2: SGHDT and YYEEEE. This CDR3 reads CASSLAGTGTMETQYF. The CDR3 DNA follows: TGTGCCAGCAGCTTGGCCGGGACAGGGACCATGGAGACCCAGTACTTC.

The V call is TRBV15, the J call TRBJ2-7, with a possible D match to TRBD2 (6 bases). The V end lost 0 bases, the J end lost 1 base, and 10 bases lay between the germline ends. The V gene's germline CDR1 is LNHNV and CDR2 YYDKDF (reference sequence). The CDR3 consists of 15 residues. In nucleotides, the CDR3 is TGTGCCACCAGCAGAGACCCGGGGGAATCCTACGAGCAGTACTTC. This sequence encodes CATSRDPGESYEQYF.

This chain links TRBV4-2 with TRBJ1-2, with 8 bases identical to TRBD1. The V gene end was trimmed by 4 bases and the J gene end by 8 bases; junction bases not matched to a gene: 12. The CDR3 has 15 residues. CDR1 is LGHNA, CDR2 YNFKEQ, per germline. The CDR3 sequence is CASSRTGTGGGGYTF. CDR3 DNA sequence: TGTGCCAGCAGCCGGACCGGGACAGGCGGAGGGGGCTACACCTTC.